The next 16 T cell receptor beta chains were all read from a single sample in a study of shared T cell receptors in the human thymus. TCRdb's table, derived via immunoSEQ multiplex PCR, lists solely in-frame clones and lacks some. Of hundreds of thousands of clones in the sample, approximately 85% were seen once. These same records also appear under a second study, on human thymus T cells.

Sequencing input: thymocytes. These receptors came from a girl under three years old with a congenital heart defect.

The chain is built from TRBV6-5 and TRBJ2-1; D may be TRBD1 (6 bases). This CDR3 is 14 amino acids long. Trimming cost V 7 bases and J 8 bases, with 18 bases left between them. Looked up from germline, CDR1 is MNHEY and CDR2 is SVGAGI. CDR3 bases: TGTGCCAGCAAGCGTGAACAGGGTCTCTATGAGCAGTTCTTC. It yields the protein CASKREQGLYEQFF.

This rearrangement joins TRBV7-2 to TRBJ1-1, with a possible D match to TRBD1 (5 bases). Germline V gene data show CDR1 as SGHTA and CDR2 as FQGNSA. The CDR3 is 13 amino acids. Trimming left V 3 bases short and J 7 bases short, with 12 bases between. CDR3 nucleotides: TGTGCCAGCAGCTTTCCCCAGGGTAGTGAAGCTTTCTTT. It encodes CASSFPQGSEAFF.

This chain uses TRBV23-1 with TRBJ1-6; 12 positions match TRBD1. TRBV23-1 is an ORF; its function is uncertain. CDR3 length: 19 residues. Losses at the gene ends were 1 base for V and 5 bases for J; bases not matched to a gene: 9. The CDR3 spells CASSQYGDRGPRNNSPLHF. CDR3 sequence (DNA): TGCGCCAGCAGTCAATACGGGGACAGGGGGCCAAGAAATAATTCACCCCTCCACTTT.

This chain links TRBV4-1 with TRBJ2-1, with 7 bases lining up with TRBD2. CDR1 MGHRA and CDR2 YSYEKL come from the germline V gene. V lost 3 bases to trimming and J lost 0 bases; unmatched junction nucleotides: 8. The CDR3 runs to 17 residues. The CDR3 DNA follows: TGCGCCAGCAGCCATGGCCAAGCGGGGAGCTCCTACAATGAGCAGTTCTTC. Translated: CASSHGQAGSSYNEQFF.

This sequence joins TRBV7-3 and TRBJ2-1; TRBD1 matches 8 bases. The CDR3 runs to 20 residues. The trim removed 1 base at V and 0 bases at J, leaving 14 bases unmatched. The germline V gene has CDR1 SGHTA and CDR2 FQGTGA. Here the CDR3 DNA reads TGTGCCAGCAGCTTAAGGGCGAGAAAGGACAGGGAGGACTCCTACAATGAGCAGTTCTTC. Protein product: CASSLRARKDREDSYNEQFF.

This chain uses TRBV5-4 with TRBJ1-6; D unclear. Trimming left V 0 bases short and J 0 bases short, with 7 bases between. Germline V gives CDR1 SGHNT, CDR2 YYREEE (reference sequence). The length of the CDR3 is 16 residues. The DNA for the CDR3 is TGTGCCAGCAGCTTGGTGGGGAGCTCCTATAATTCACCCCTCCACTTT. Its protein product is CASSLVGSSYNSPLHF.

This clone appeared once. This chain joins TRBV10-3 and TRBJ1-2; D is undetermined. V gave up 6 bases and J gave up 6 bases, with 14 bases separating them. This CDR3 contains 13 residues. Germline CDR1 ENHRY, CDR2 SYGVKD. The CDR3 region is CAISIEETNGYTF. Written as DNA, the CDR3 is TGTGCCATCAGCATTGAGGAGACGAATGGCTACACCTTC.

There are a few counts of this clone. V usage is TRBV7-4 and J usage is TRBJ1-1; possibly TRBD1 for D (6 bases). The V end lost 7 bases, the J end lost 3 bases, and 12 bases lay between the germline ends. CDR1 and CDR2 (germline): SGHVT, SQSDAQ. The CDR3 contains 13 residues. CDR3 nucleotides: TGTGCCAGCAACCTTACAGGGCACACTGAAGCTTTCTTT. Residues: CASNLTGHTEAFF.

V is TRBV5-1 and J is TRBJ1-3; 9 positions agree with TRBD1. The CDR3 contains 17 residues. V gave up 4 bases and J gave up 0 bases; unmatched junction bases: 8. The germline V gene encodes CDR1 SGHRS and CDR2 YFSETQ. The DNA of the CDR3 is TGCGCCAGCAGCCCACAGGGGGCCCTATCCTCTGGAAACACCATATATTTT. It yields the protein CASSPQGALSSGNTIYF.

The chain employs TRBV27 and TRBJ1-2; 9 bases match TRBD1. Germline loops: CDR1 MNHEY, CDR2 SMNVEV (reference sequence). This CDR3 region has 14 residues. V shed 4 bases, J shed 3 bases, and the junction held 3 bases outside the gene matches. The CDR3 DNA is TGTGCCAGCAGTTACAGGGGGCAGGACTATGGCTACACCTTC. Its translation: CASSYRGQDYGYTF.

This clone was observed a handful of times. The chain joins TRBV18 to TRBJ1-5; the D gene is possibly TRBD1 (6 bases). CDR1 and CDR2 from the germline V gene are KGHSH and LQKENI. V gave up 6 bases and J gave up 3 bases, with 27 bases separating them. The CDR3 is made up of 19 amino acids. The CDR3 coding sequence is TGTGCCAGCTCTCCGGGGCGTGGGACACAGAGGTCCCACAATCAGCCCCAGCATTTT. Translation: CASSPGRGTQRSHNQPQHF.

This clone appeared a few times. Sequence at one end of the junction differs from germline and may be a read error. The chain carries TRBV6-1 and TRBJ1-5; TRBD1 might be the D (5 bases). The CDR3 runs 13 residues. Germline CDR1 and CDR2: MNHNS and SASEGT. The CDR3 nucleotides read TGTGCCAGCTCCCGACAGAATAATCAGTCCCAGCATTTT. Its protein is CASSRQNNQSQHF.

The V and J genes are TRBV5-6 and TRBJ2-6; maybe TRBD1 (6 bases). The V end was cut by 1 base, the J end by 0 bases, with 14 bases between. The CDR3 consists of 18 residues. Germline CDR1 is SGHDT and CDR2 is YYEEEE. The CDR3 sequence: CASSLPNRASSGANVLTF. The CDR3, as DNA: TGTGCCAGCAGCTTGCCCAACAGGGCTAGCTCTGGGGCCAACGTCCTGACTTTC.

This chain links TRBV10-3 with TRBJ1-1; tentative D call: TRBD1 (5 bases). Trimming pared 2 bases from V and 4 bases from J, leaving 17 bases between. Germline-derived CDR1 and CDR2 are ENHRY and SYGVKD. This CDR3 contains 16 residues. CDR3 region: CAISEGTHPRVTEAFF. CDR3 nucleotide sequence: TGTGCCATCAGTGAGGGGACTCACCCACGGGTCACTGAAGCTTTCTTT.

The rearrangement uses TRBV25-1 and TRBJ1-1, with TRBD1 identical over 8 bases. V trimming: 1 base; J trimming: 4 bases; junction bases outside the gene matches: 14. The CDR3 runs to 18 residues. CDR1 MGHDK and CDR2 SYGVNS come from the germline V gene. The CDR3 sequence: CASSELPRQGADSTEAFF. For the CDR3, the DNA is TGTGCCAGCAGTGAATTACCGAGGCAGGGGGCGGATTCCACTGAAGCTTTCTTT.

J is TRBJ2-2 and V is TRBV6-5, with D maybe TRBD1 (5 bases). Trimming took 6 bases from V and 2 from J, leaving 13 bases between them. The germline CDR1 and CDR2 sequences are MNHEY and SVGAGI. CDR3 size: 15 residues. CDR3 nucleotide sequence: TGTGCCAGCAGCCCGAGCAGGGTAAACACCGGGGAGCTGTTTTTT. Amino acids: CASSPSRVNTGELFF.